Shown below are 3 T cell receptor beta chains from a single sample sequenced in a study of beta chain features in type 1 diabetes. All of the isolated RNA was reverse transcribed, so expressed TCRB transcripts were sequenced. Sequencing used immunoSEQ multiplex PCR; TCRdb keeps in-frame clones, though not all of them. Of about 140,000 clones in the sample, about 10% were seen once. Sample: naive CD4+ T cells from blood. These receptors were collected from a man in his late teens or twenties in good health.

In this sample, this clone turned up a few times. The genes are TRBV7-9 and TRBJ2-1; TRBD2 might be the D (7 bases). The CDR3 has 15 residues. Trimming cost V 2 bases and J 2 bases, with 10 bases left between them. Germline V gene data show CDR1 as SEHNR and CDR2 as FQNEAQ (reference sequence). The CDR3 is CASSLLGGPYNEQFF. CDR3 coding DNA: TGTGCCAGCAGCTTACTCGGGGGGCCCTACAATGAGCAGTTCTTC.

This clone has at least ten counts. The J gene is TRBJ1-2, the V gene TRBV4-3; no clear D. CDR3 length equals 13 residues. Between the trimmed V and J ends, which lost 0 bases and 5 bases, there was a span of 7 bases. Germline CDR1 LGHNA, CDR2 YSLEER. The CDR3, as DNA: TGCGCCAGCAGCCAAGATCTCTTATATGGCTACACCTTC. The encoded protein is CASSQDLLYGYTF.

In its sample, this clone was seen many times. DNA for the CDR3: TGTGCCTGGAGAGACAGGGATGAGCAGTACTTC. Its translation: CAWRDRDEQYF. V gene TRBV30 combines with J gene TRBJ2-7; 7 positions agree with TRBD1. Germline V gene data show CDR1 as GTSNPN and CDR2 as SVGIG (reference sequence). The trim removed 3 bases at V and 7 bases at J, leaving 3 bases unmatched. The CDR3 sequence is 11 residues long.